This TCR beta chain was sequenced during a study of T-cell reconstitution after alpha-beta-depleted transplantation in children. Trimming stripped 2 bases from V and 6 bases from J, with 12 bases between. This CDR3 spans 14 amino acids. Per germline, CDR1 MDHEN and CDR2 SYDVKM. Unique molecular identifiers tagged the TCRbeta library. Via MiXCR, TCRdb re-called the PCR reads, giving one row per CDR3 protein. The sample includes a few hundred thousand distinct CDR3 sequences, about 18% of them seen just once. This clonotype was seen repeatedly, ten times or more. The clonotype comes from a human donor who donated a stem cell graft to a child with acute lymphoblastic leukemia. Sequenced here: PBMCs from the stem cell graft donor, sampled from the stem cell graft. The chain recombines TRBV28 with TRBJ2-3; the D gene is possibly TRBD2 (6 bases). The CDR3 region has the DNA TGTGCCAGCAGTTTAGGCGGGGCTGGGGATACGCAGTATTTT. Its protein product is CASSLGGAGDTQYF.